The 2 T cell receptor beta chains below were found in one sample sequenced in a study of CD4 and CD8 cells across lung adenocarcinoma regions. TCRdb re-called the PCR reads with MiXCR, one entry per CDR3 protein. The sample carries around 20,000 distinct CDR3 sequences, around 51% recorded once. Sequenced input: CD8+ T cells from the center of a lung tumor. The receptors originated from a female donor with lung adenocarcinoma. The CD4 and CD8 labels of this study may be unreliable.

The CDR3 DNA reads TGTGCCAGCAAGCTAGACCCCGGGACTGTATACGAGCAGTACTTC. Encoded protein: CASKLDPGTVYEQYF. The chain links TRBV6-1 to TRBJ2-1; TRBD2 might be the D (6 bases). Gene TRBJ2-7 matches the end of the DNA better, so the J call may be wrong. The V gene's germline CDR1 is MNHNS and CDR2 SASEGT. The CDR3 has 15 amino acids.

This clonotype was seen many times. The chain employs TRBV12-3 or TRBV12-4 and TRBJ2-2; no definite D call. The ends were cut back, 5 bases at V and 2 bases at J, with 6 bases in the middle. CDR3 length: 13 amino acids. DNA for the CDR3: TGTGCCAGCAGTACCACAAACACCGGGGAGCTGTTTTTT. Amino acid sequence: CASSTTNTGELFF.